What follows are 6 T cell receptor beta chains derived from one specimen sequenced in a study of cytomegalovirus exposure and HLA in healthy donors. The PCR made use of 60 Vbeta and 13 Jbeta primers. The data were produced by immunoSEQ multiplex PCR, yet TCRdb's version contains in-frame clones alone and is incomplete. Among about 150,000 clones listed, around 67% were seen once. The sample was PBMCs. The receptors come from a young woman in good health and CMV-seronegative.

V is TRBV6-1 and J is TRBJ2-3, with 14 bases that match TRBD2. The CDR3 is 15 amino acids. Germline lookup yields CDR1 MNHNS and CDR2 SASEGT. Trimming removed 8 bases from V and 4 bases from J; junction bases left unmatched: 5. The CDR3 protein is CASEGLAGGSDTQYF. Written as DNA, the CDR3 is TGTGCCAGCGAAGGACTAGCGGGGGGATCAGATACGCAGTATTTT.

This chain uses TRBV9 with TRBJ1-4, with D maybe TRBD1 (6 bases). CDR1 is SGDLS and CDR2 is YYNGEE in the germline V gene. The CDR3 consists of 15 residues. V was shortened by 4 bases and J by 7 bases, with 17 bases between the two germline ends. CDR3 coding DNA: TGTGCCAGCAGCTCCAGAGGGGGGGTGGGTGAAAAACTGTTTTTT. Translation: CASSSRGGVGEKLFF.

The chain recombines TRBV9 with TRBJ1-1; no firm D call. The CDR3 sequence is 16 residues long. The ends were cut back, 0 bases at V and 4 bases at J, with 16 bases in the middle. Germline loops: CDR1 SGDLS, CDR2 YYNGEE. The CDR3 region has the DNA TGTGCCAGCAGCGTAGAGTCAGGCCAGCAGAGCACTGAAGCTTTCTTT. Translating it yields CASSVESGQQSTEAFF.

This clone appeared a single time. The chain carries TRBV9 and TRBJ1-2; tentative D call: TRBD1 (6 bases). Germline V CDR1 and CDR2: SGDLS, YYNGEE. Trimming took off 4 bases at V and 0 bases at J, with 7 bases between the two ends. The CDR3 totals 13 residues. CDR3: CASSRTANYGYTF. The DNA for the CDR3 is TGTGCCAGCAGCCGGACAGCTAACTATGGCTACACCTTC.

The gene calls are TRBV28 and TRBJ1-5, with TRBD1 matching over 9 bases. Losses at the gene ends were 7 bases for V and 6 bases for J; bases not matched to a gene: 7. CDR3 length equals 14 residues. CDR1 and CDR2 (germline): MDHEN, SYDVKM. CDR3 in amino acids: CASMKGQGVQPQHF. The DNA of the CDR3 is TGTGCCAGCATGAAGGGACAGGGAGTTCAGCCCCAGCATTTT.

This chain links TRBV13 with TRBJ1-4; possibly TRBD1 for D (6 bases). CDR1 and CDR2 (germline): PRHDT, FYEKMQ (reference sequence). The CDR3 extends over 14 amino acids. V dropped 3 bases and J dropped 5 bases, with 10 bases sitting between them. This CDR3 is CASSFGQRNEKLFF. The CDR3 DNA is TGTGCCAGCAGCTTCGGACAGAGGAATGAAAAACTGTTTTTT.